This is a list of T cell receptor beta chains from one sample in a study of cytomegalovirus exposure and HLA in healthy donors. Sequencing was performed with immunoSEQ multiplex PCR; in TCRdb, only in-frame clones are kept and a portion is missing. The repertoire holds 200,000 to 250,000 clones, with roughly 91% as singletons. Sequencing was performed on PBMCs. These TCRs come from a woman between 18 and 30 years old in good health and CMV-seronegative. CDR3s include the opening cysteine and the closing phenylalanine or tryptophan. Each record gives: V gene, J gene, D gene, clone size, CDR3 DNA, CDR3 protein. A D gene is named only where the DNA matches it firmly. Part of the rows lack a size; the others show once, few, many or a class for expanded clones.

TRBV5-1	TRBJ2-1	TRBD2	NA	TGCGCCAGCAGTTCCGGGACTAGCGGGGGGGGTTCCTACAATGAGCAGTTCTTC	CASSSGTSGGGSYNEQFF
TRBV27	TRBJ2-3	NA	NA	TGTGCCAGCAGCACAACAGGGCGCACAGATACGCAGTATTTT	CASSTTGRTDTQYF
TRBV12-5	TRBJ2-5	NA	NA	TGTGCTAGTGGTTTGGTGTTCCGCGGGGCTAACCAAGAGACCCAGTACTTC	CASGLVFRGANQETQYF
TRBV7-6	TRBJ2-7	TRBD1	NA	TGTGCCAGCAGCTTAGCGGCAGGGGGCTCCGAGCAGTACTTC	CASSLAAGGSEQYF
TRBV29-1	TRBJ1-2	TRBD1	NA	TGCAGCGTTGTAACCGGGACAGGGAGAGGTGTCTATGGCTACACCTTC	CSVVTGTGRGVYGYTF
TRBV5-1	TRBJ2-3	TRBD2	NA	TGCGCCAGCAGCCACCGACTAGCGGACAATACGCAGTATTTT	CASSHRLADNTQYF
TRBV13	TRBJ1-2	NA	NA	TGTGCCAGCAGCTTAGGAGTTGGGGCAGGAAGTTATGGCTACACCTTC	CASSLGVGAGSYGYTF
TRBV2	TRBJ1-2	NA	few	TGTGCCAGCAGTGAAGGTCCCCGTTATGGCTACACCTTC	CASSEGPRYGYTF
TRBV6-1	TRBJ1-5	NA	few	TGTGCCAGCAGGGATACGTTGGGGAGGCCCCAGCATTTT	CASRDTLGRPQHF
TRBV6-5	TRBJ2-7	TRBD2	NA	TGTGCCAGCAGTTTTCGGTCAGGGACTACCGACTACGAGCAGTACTTC	CASSFRSGTTDYEQYF
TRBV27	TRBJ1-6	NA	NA	TGTGCCAGCAGTTATCAGGGATTCGAATCACCCCTCCACTTT	CASSYQGFESPLHF
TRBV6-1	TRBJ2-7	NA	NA	TGTGCCAGCAGTGAAGCGGGGCCCTACGAGCAGTACTTC	CASSEAGPYEQYF
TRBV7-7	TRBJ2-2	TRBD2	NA	TGTGCCAGCAGCTTATTTCTAGCGGGGGCCAACACCGGGGAGCTGTTTTTT	CASSLFLAGANTGELFF
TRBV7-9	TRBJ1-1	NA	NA	TGTGCCAGCAGCTTAGGACAGATTGAAGCTTTCTTT	CASSLGQIEAFF
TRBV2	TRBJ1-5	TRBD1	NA	TGTGCCAGCAGTGCAATCCGAAACAGGGGGCAACAGCCCCAGCATTTT	CASSAIRNRGQQPQHF
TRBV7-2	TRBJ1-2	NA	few	TGTGCCAGCAGCTTTGGAGGTTCGAACTATGGCTACACCTTC	CASSFGGSNYGYTF
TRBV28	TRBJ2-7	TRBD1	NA	TGTGCCAGCACTGGGACAGCCTACGAGCAGTACTTC	CASTGTAYEQYF
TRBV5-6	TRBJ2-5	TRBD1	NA	TGTGCCAGCAGCTTGGCGACAGGGGGCTGGCAGACCCAGTACTTC	CASSLATGGWQTQYF
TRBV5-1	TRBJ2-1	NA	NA	TGCGCCAGCAGCCCCGGGACTTTTTACAATGAGCAGTTCTTC	CASSPGTFYNEQFF
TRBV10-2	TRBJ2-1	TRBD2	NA	TGCGCCACCGATGGCTACGGGACTAGAATGTCCAATGAGCAGTTCTTC	CATDGYGTRMSNEQFF
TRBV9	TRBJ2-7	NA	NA	TGTGCCAGCAGCCCCCAGGGTGGCGCGGGGTTTACCGCCGAGCAGTACTTC	CASSPQGGAGFTAEQYF
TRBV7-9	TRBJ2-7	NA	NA	TGTGCCAGCAGCCCCCCGGGACTAGGGGGCCTGGAGCAGTACTTC	CASSPPGLGGLEQYF
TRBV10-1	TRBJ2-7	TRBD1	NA	TGCGCCAGCAGTGAAACAGGGGGCTCCTACGAGCAGTACTTC	CASSETGGSYEQYF